The rows below give T cell receptor beta chains drawn from one sample of a study of CD8 T cells in Susac syndrome. TCRdb itself ran the immunoSEQ multiplex PCR reads through MiXCR, one entry per CDR3 protein. The sample records about 300,000 distinct CDR3 sequences, 89% being singletons. The sample consisted of CD8+ T cells from PBMCs. These receptor sequences come from a human donor with multiple sclerosis. Both conserved end residues are part of each CDR3. A D gene is named only where the DNA matches it firmly. Expanded clones get a size class; other rows say once, few or many, or leave the size out.

.	TRBV20-1	few	TRBJ2-5	TGCAGTGCTAGAGTCGGGGACCCCCAAGAGACCCAGTACTTC	CSARVGDPQETQYF
TRBD1	TRBV28	.	TRBJ2-3	TGTGCCAGCAGTCCCTACCCTCGGACAGGGGTCACAGATACGCAGTATTTT	CASSPYPRTGVTDTQYF
.	TRBV14	.	TRBJ2-1	TGTGCCAGCAGCCAAAGTGCCAGGGTGAGAGATGAGCAGTTCTTC	CASSQSARVRDEQFF
TRBD1	TRBV27	.	TRBJ2-2	TGTGCCAGCAGAACTCAACCGCCGACACAGGGGGTGGGGGAGCTGTTTTTT	CASRTQPPTQGVGELFF
.	TRBV4-3	.	TRBJ1-6	TGCGCCAGCAGCCAAGACGAGGGAGTACCCCTCCACTTT	CASSQDEGVPLHF
TRBD2	TRBV11-2	.	TRBJ2-3	TGTGCCAGCAGCTTCCTCGGGGGGGCCGGAGATACGCAGTATTTT	CASSFLGGAGDTQYF
TRBD1	TRBV27	.	TRBJ2-3	TGTGCCAGCAGTTTATTACAGGGGGCCACAGATACGCAGTATTTT	CASSLLQGATDTQYF
TRBD2	TRBV7-9	.	TRBJ2-7	TGTGCCAGCAGCAACACGGGGACTAGCGTAAACGAGCAGTACTTC	CASSNTGTSVNEQYF
TRBD2	TRBV20-1	.	TRBJ2-5	TGCAGTGCTAGAGGACTAGCGGGAGGGCCTGGAGAGACCCAGTACTTC	CSARGLAGGPGETQYF
TRBD2	TRBV7-9	.	TRBJ2-7	TGTGCCAGCAGCCCCCCCGGACTAGCGGGAGGTCGTTACGAGCAGTACTTC	CASSPPGLAGGRYEQYF
TRBD1	TRBV27	.	TRBJ2-7	TGTGCCAGCAGTTTGGGCAGGGGGTCCGAGCAGTACTTC	CASSLGRGSEQYF
TRBD1	TRBV6-2/TRBV6-3	few	TRBJ1-1	TGTGCCAGCAGTTCCACCCCGGGACAGCTGAACACTGAAGCTTTCTTT	CASSSTPGQLNTEAFF
.	TRBV2	.	TRBJ2-3	TGTGCCAGCAGTCCGGTAGGAGCAGATACGCAGTATTTT	CASSPVGADTQYF
TRBD1	TRBV2	.	TRBJ2-7	TGTGCCAGCAGGGAACAGGGGGCAAGCTCCTACGAGCAGTACTTC	CASREQGASSYEQYF
.	TRBV4-3	.	TRBJ2-2	TGCGCCAGCAGCCAGGGGCCCTTATACACCGGGGAGCTGTTTTTT	CASSQGPLYTGELFF
TRBD1	TRBV6-2/TRBV6-3	.	TRBJ1-1	TGTGCCAGCAGTTACCAGGGGGCGCCTTCCACTGAAGCTTTCTTT	CASSYQGAPSTEAFF
TRBD2	TRBV5-6	.	TRBJ2-3	TGTGCCAGCAGCTTGTCGTCGTCCTTAGGGACTAGCGAGGATACGCAGTATTTT	CASSLSSSLGTSEDTQYF
.	TRBV20-1	.	TRBJ2-1	TGCAGTGCTAGCCCCTACAGGGGAGCGGGCAATGAGCAGTTCTTC	CSASPYRGAGNEQFF
TRBD1	TRBV19	few	TRBJ1-1	TGTGCCAGTAGGGCAGGGGGCACTGAAGCTTTCTTT	CASRAGGTEAFF
.	TRBV7-6	.	TRBJ1-4	TGTGCCAGCAGCTTATCCGGGGGGGTTGAAAAACTGTTTTTT	CASSLSGGVEKLFF
.	TRBV11-2	.	TRBJ1-1	TGTGCCAGCAGCTTAAGGATCGAGCCCACTGAAGCTTTCTTT	CASSLRIEPTEAFF
.	TRBV7-9	.	TRBJ2-5	TGTGCCAGCAGGGGGGTTGGAGAAGAGACCCAGTACTTC	CASRGVGEETQYF
.	TRBV4-3	once	TRBJ2-5	TGCGCCAGCAGCCGCCGGGATTTGGGCAGGGAGACCCAGTACTTC	CASSRRDLGRETQYF
.	TRBV29-1	.	TRBJ2-3	TGCAGCGTTGAAGACCCCAACGATATCAGGGGCAATACGCAGTATTTT	CSVEDPNDIRGNTQYF
.	TRBV15	.	TRBJ2-3	TGTGCCACCAGCGGGGACGGAGGGGGGACAGATACGCAGTATTTT	CATSGDGGGTDTQYF
.	TRBV9	.	TRBJ2-7	TGTGCCAGCAGCCCGGGCCCAGCAGGGTCCTACGAGCAGTACTTC	CASSPGPAGSYEQYF
.	TRBV6-2/TRBV6-3	.	TRBJ1-1	TGTGCCAGCGGAAAAAAAGAGAACACTGAAGCTTTCTTT	CASGKKENTEAFF
.	TRBV20-1	.	TRBJ2-5	TGCAGTGCTAGCACCCGGACGCCTACCGAGACCCAGTACTTC	CSASTRTPTETQYF
TRBD2	TRBV6-2/TRBV6-3	few	TRBJ2-7	TGTGCCAGCAAACTCCTGGGAGGGGCCTACGAGCAGTACTTC	CASKLLGGAYEQYF
TRBD2	TRBV15	once	TRBJ2-2	TGTGCCACCAGCAGAGATAGACTAGCGGGGGGGAACACCGGGGAGCTGTTTTTT	CATSRDRLAGGNTGELFF
.	TRBV2	.	TRBJ1-5	TGTGCCAGCAGCCCATTGGGGGACAGCAATCAGCCCCAGCATTTT	CASSPLGDSNQPQHF
.	TRBV19	.	TRBJ2-7	TGTGCCAGTAGTGCTGCTTCTTCCTACGAGCAGTACTTC	CASSAASSYEQYF
.	TRBV12-3/TRBV12-4	.	TRBJ2-7	TGTGCCAGCAGTTCCGGGACGCCAGACTACGAGCAGTACTTC	CASSSGTPDYEQYF
.	TRBV7-2	.	TRBJ2-1	TGTGCCAGCAGCTTCGGGACCTATGAGCAGTTCTTC	CASSFGTYEQFF
.	TRBV7-6	.	TRBJ2-2	TGTGCCAGCAGCTTATGGGGGAATGGGAACACCGGGGAGCTGTTTTTT	CASSLWGNGNTGELFF
.	TRBV5-1	.	TRBJ2-7	TGCGCCAGCAGCTTGGCGGGCGGGATGGGGTACGAGCAGTACTTC	CASSLAGGMGYEQYF
.	TRBV27	.	TRBJ2-5	TGTGCCAGCAGGCAAACAGGGACTCTTCAAGAGACCCAGTACTTC	CASRQTGTLQETQYF
.	TRBV5-1	.	TRBJ2-5	TGCGCCAGCAGCCCTGATATCATGGAGACCCAGTACTTC	CASSPDIMETQYF
TRBD2	TRBV15	.	TRBJ2-7	TGTGCCACCAGCACCGGCGGGGGGGGTGAGCAGTACTTC	CATSTGGGGEQYF
.	TRBV7-9	.	TRBJ1-1	TGTGCCAGCAGCTTGGGAACAGCAAATCTTGTGAGGAACACTGAAGCTTTCTTT	CASSLGTANLVRNTEAFF
.	TRBV10-3	once	TRBJ2-1	TGTGCCATCAGTGAGTCGCAGGGGAGCTCCTACAATGAGCAGTTCTTC	CAISESQGSSYNEQFF
.	TRBV6-5	.	TRBJ1-1	TGTGCCAGCAGTTACGCGACAGGTGGGGCCACTGAAGCTTTCTTT	CASSYATGGATEAFF
TRBD1	TRBV25-1	.	TRBJ2-1	TGTGCCAGCCGTTCTGAGGACAGGTACAATGAGCAGTTCTTC	CASRSEDRYNEQFF
TRBD1	TRBV28	once	TRBJ2-7	TGTGCCAGCAGTTTCCACGGGACAGGCGAGCAGTACTTC	CASSFHGTGEQYF
TRBD1	TRBV5-6	.	TRBJ2-7	TGTGCCAGCAGCCAACCAGACAGGGGGTACGAGCAGTACTTC	CASSQPDRGYEQYF
TRBD1	TRBV29-1	.	TRBJ1-2	TGCAGCGTGGACCCGGGGACAGGAGCGTCTAACTATGGCTACACCTTC	CSVDPGTGASNYGYTF
.	TRBV12-3/TRBV12-4	.	TRBJ1-1	TGTGCCAGCAGTTCTAGGGGTGGCACTGAAGCTTTCTTT	CASSSRGGTEAFF
.	TRBV5-4	once	TRBJ2-1	TGTGCCAGCAGCTCGAGGCGGACAATGGCTTACAATGAGCAGTTCTTC	CASSSRRTMAYNEQFF
.	TRBV29-1	once	TRBJ1-1	TGCAGCGTTGAAGTCCACGCGGGAGTGAACACTGAAGCTTTCTTT	CSVEVHAGVNTEAFF
.	TRBV4-3	.	TRBJ2-1	TGCGCCAGCAGCCAAGATTCAATCAGGCCGACTTACAATGAGCAGTTCTTC	CASSQDSIRPTYNEQFF
.	TRBV5-1	.	TRBJ1-1	TGCGCCAGCAGCTTGGACACCGGAAACACTGAAGCTTTCTTT	CASSLDTGNTEAFF
.	TRBV25-1	.	TRBJ2-1	TGTGCCAGCAGTGATTGGGACCCCCTAAGCTCCTACAATGAGCAGTTCTTC	CASSDWDPLSSYNEQFF
.	TRBV3-1	.	TRBJ2-7	TGTGCCAGCAGCCTACGGGACACACTCTACTACGAGCAGTACTTC	CASSLRDTLYYEQYF
.	TRBV2	.	TRBJ2-7	TGTGCCAGCAGTGTGGACACCTGGAGCTCCTACGAGCAGTACTTC	CASSVDTWSSYEQYF